The clone carrying this TCR beta chain was recorded many times. No antigen is known for it. Individual cDNA molecules carried attached unique molecular identifiers. One entry per CDR3 protein, called by TCRdb with MiXCR from the 5' RACE reads. Found here are about 34,000 distinct CDR3 sequences, about 6% of them singletons; the top ten hold 7.6%. V was cut by 2 bases and J by 1 base, with 6 bases left in between. This CDR3 spans 13 amino acids. The V gene's germline CDR1 is KGHSH and CDR2 LQKENI. This sample is part of a study of early T cells in non-severe SARS-CoV-2 infection. Background on the study: With bulk RNA from unsorted whole blood as input, sequencing yielded unpaired chains. Study-level results: Database matching using VDJdb favored anti-spike CD8 responses, with private and CD4 specificities left missing.

This TCR was sampled from an adult who was a healthcare worker with PCR-confirmed SARS-CoV-2 infection or an uninfected control (not recorded which). The chain uses TRBV18 and TRBJ2-7; no clear D. Sequencing used whole blood. As DNA, the CDR3 is TGTGCCAGCTCACCAGGGCCTTCCTACGAGCAGTACTTC. Translated, it gives CASSPGPSYEQYF.